This T cell receptor (beta chain) was documented in a study of shared clonotypes between healthy human individuals. A single count supports this clone. An even split of each subset's genomic DNA across several immunoSEQ plates was performed. Sequencing used immunoSEQ multiplex PCR; TCRdb keeps in-frame clones, though not all of them. The table has roughly 500,000 clones, 75% to 85% seen once. The CDR3 sequence is 16 residues long. The V segment lost 4 bases and the J segment 1 base; nucleotides outside the gene matches: 4. CDR1 is KGHSH and CDR2 is LQKENI in the germline V gene. Material: PBMCs. The chain has TRBV18 and TRBJ2-2, with 9 positions matching TRBD2. The receptor comes from a woman in her forties in good health. Some clones in this sample may be carry-over from other donors' samples. CDR3 residues: CASSRWTSVNTGELFF. CDR3 sequence (DNA): TGTGCCAGCTCACGATGGACTAGCGTGAACACCGGGGAGCTGTTTTTT.